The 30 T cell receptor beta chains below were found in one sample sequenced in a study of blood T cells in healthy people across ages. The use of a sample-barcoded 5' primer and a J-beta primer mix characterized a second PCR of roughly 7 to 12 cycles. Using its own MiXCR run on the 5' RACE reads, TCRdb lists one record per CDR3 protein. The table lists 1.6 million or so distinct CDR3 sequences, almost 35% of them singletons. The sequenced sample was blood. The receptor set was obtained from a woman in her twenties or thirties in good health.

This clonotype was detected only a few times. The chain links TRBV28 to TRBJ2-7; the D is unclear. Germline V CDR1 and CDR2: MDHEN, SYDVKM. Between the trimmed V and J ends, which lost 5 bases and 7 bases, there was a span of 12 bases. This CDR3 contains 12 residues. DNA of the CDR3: TGTGCCAGCAGTCACGGAGAGTGGGAGCAGTACTTC. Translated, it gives CASSHGEWEQYF. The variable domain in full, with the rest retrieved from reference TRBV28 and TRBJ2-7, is DVKVTQSSRYLVKRTGEKVFLECVQDMDHENMFWYRQDPGLGLRLIYFSYDVKMKEKGDIPEGYSVSREKKERFSLILESASTNQTSMYLCASSHGEWEQYFGPGTRLTVT.

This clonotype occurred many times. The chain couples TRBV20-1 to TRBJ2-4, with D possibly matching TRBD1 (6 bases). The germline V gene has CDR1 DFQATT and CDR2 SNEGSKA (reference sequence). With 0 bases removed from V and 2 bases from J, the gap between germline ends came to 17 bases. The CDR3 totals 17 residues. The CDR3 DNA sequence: TGCAGTGCTAGAGATCGGTCCGGCAGGGGCTCCAAAAACATTCAGTACTTC. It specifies CSARDRSGRGSKNIQYF.

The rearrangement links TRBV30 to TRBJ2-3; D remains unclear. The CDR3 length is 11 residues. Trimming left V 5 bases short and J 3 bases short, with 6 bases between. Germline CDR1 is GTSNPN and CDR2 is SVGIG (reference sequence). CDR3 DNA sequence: TGTGCCTGGGGCACGACAGATACGCAGTATTTT. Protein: CAWGTTDTQYF.

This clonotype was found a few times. The CDR3 DNA reads TGCAGTGCTAGGGGTCTAGCTAACACAGATACGCAGTATTTT. Translation gives CSARGLANTDTQYF. The rearrangement links TRBV20-1 to TRBJ2-3; D might be TRBD2 (5 bases). The length of the CDR3 is 14 residues. CDR1 is DFQATT and CDR2 is SNEGSKA in the germline V gene (reference sequence). Trimming stripped 3 bases from V and 2 bases from J, with 12 bases between.

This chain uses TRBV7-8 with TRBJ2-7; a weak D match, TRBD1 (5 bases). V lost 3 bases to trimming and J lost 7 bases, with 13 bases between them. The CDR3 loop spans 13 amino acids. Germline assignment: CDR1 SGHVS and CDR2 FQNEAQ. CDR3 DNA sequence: TGTGCCAGCAGCTTCGGCAGGGATAGAGAGCAGTACTTC. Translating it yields CASSFGRDREQYF.

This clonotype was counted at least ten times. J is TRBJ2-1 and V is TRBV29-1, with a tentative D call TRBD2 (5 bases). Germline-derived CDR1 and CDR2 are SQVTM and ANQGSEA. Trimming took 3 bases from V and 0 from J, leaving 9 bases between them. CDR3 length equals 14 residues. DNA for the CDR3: TGCAGCGTTGATCCCGGGATCTCCTACAATGAGCAGTTCTTC. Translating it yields CSVDPGISYNEQFF.

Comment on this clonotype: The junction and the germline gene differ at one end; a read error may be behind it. CDR3 sequence (DNA): TGTGCCAGCAGTGATTATGAGCAGGTCTTC. This sequence encodes CASSDYEQVF. V is TRBV6-1 and J is TRBJ2-1; D call uncertain. The germline CDR1 and CDR2 sequences are MNHNS and SASEGT. The CDR3 spans 10 residues.

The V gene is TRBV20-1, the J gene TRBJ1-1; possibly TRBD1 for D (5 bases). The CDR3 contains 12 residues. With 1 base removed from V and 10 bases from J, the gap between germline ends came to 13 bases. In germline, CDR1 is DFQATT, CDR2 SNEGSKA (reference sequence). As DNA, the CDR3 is TGCAGTGCTAGAGGGAAGGGGAGGGGAGCTTTCTTT. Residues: CSARGKGRGAFF.

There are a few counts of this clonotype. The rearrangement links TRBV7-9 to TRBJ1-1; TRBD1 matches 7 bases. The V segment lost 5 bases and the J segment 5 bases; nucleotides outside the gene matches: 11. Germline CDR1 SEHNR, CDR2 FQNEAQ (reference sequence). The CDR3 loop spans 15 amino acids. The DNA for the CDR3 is TGTGCCAGCAGCCCCCAGACAGGGAGGTTGACTGAAGCTTTCTTT. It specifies CASSPQTGRLTEAFF.

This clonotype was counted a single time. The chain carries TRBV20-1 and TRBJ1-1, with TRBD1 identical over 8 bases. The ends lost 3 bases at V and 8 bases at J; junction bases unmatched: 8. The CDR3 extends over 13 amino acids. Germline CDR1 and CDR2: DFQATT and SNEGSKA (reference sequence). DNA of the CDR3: TGCAGTGCTAGGGACAGGGTTGGGTCCGAAGCTTTCTTT. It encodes CSARDRVGSEAFF.

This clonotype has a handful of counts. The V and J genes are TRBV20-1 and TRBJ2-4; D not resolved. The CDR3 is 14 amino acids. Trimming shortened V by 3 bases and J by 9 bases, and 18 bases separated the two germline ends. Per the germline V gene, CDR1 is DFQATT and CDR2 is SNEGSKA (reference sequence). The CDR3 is CSARNVMARVIQYF. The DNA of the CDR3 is TGCAGTGCTAGGAACGTGATGGCGCGTGTCATTCAGTACTTC.

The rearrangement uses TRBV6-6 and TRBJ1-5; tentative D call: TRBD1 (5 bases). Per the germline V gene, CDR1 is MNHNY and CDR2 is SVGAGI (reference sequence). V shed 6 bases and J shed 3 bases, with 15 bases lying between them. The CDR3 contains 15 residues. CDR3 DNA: TGTGCCAGCAGAACCTCCGGGACGGTCAATCAGCCCCAGCATTTT. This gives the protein CASRTSGTVNQPQHF.

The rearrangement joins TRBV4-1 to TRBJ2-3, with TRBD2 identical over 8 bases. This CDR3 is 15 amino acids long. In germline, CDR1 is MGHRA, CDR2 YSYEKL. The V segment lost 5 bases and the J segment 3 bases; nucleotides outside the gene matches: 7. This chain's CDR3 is CASSSHGTSTDTQYF. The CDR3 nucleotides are TGCGCCAGCAGCTCCCACGGGACTAGTACAGATACGCAGTATTTT.

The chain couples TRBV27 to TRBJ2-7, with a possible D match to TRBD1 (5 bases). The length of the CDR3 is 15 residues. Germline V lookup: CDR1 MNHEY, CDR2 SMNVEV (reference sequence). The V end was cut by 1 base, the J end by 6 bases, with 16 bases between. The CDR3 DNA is TGTGCCAGCAGTTTATGGTTGGGGCAAACCCGCGAGCAGTACTTC. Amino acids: CASSLWLGQTREQYF.

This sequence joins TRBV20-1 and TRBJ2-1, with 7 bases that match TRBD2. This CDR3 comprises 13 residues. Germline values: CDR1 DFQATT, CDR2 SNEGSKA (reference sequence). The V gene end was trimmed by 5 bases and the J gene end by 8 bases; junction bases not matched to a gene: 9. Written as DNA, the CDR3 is TGCAGTGCTTGCTTAGCGGGCCTCGATGAGCAGTTCTTC. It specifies CSACLAGLDEQFF.

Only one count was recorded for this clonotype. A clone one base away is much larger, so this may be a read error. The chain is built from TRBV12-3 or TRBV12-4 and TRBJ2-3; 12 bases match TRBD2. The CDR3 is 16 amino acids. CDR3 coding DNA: TGTGCCAGCAGCTTACTAGCGGGGGGAAGCACAGATGCGCAGTATTTT. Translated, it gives CASSLLAGGSTDAQYF.

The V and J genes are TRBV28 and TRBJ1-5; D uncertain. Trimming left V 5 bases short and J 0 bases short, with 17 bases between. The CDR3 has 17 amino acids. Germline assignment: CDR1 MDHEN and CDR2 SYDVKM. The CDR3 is CASSPPPWEGSNQPQHF. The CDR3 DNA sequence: TGTGCCAGCAGTCCCCCCCCCTGGGAGGGTAGCAATCAGCCCCAGCATTTT.

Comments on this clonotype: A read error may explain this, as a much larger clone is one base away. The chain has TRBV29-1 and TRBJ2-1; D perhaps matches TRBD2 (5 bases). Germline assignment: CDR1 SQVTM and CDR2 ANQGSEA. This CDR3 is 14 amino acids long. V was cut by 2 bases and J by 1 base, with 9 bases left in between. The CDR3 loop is CSVEWRVSYNEQFF. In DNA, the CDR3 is TGCAGCGTTGAATGGCGGGTATCCTACAATGAGCAGTTCTTC.

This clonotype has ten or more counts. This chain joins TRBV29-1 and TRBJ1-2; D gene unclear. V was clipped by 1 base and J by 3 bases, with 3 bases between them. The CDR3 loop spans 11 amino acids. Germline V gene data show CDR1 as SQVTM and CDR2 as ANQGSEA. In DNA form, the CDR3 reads TGCAGCGTTGAAGGGGACTATGGCTACACCTTC. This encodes CSVEGDYGYTF.

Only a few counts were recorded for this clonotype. The CDR3 nucleotides read TGTGCCAGCAGTGCGAACGGGGAGACCCAGTACTTC. Protein product: CASSANGETQYF. The J gene is TRBJ2-5, the V gene TRBV2; D call uncertain. CDR1 SNHLY and CDR2 FYNNEI come from the germline V gene. The CDR3 contains 12 residues. Between the trimmed V and J ends, which lost 4 bases and 5 bases, there was a span of 8 bases.

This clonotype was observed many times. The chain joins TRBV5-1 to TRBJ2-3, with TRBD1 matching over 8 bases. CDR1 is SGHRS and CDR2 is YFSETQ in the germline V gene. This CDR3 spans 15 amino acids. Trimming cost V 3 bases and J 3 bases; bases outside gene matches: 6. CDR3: CASSSRTGRTDTQYF. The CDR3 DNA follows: TGCGCCAGCAGCTCCAGGACAGGGCGAACAGATACGCAGTATTTT.

For the CDR3, the DNA is TGCGCCAGCAGTCACGTGACCGCTAATGAAAAACTGTTTTTT. Encoded protein: CASSHVTANEKLFF. The rearrangement joins TRBV4-1 to TRBJ1-4, with D unresolved. This CDR3 has 14 residues. The germline V gene encodes CDR1 MGHRA and CDR2 YSYEKL. Trimming left V 6 bases short and J 3 bases short, with 11 bases between.

The CDR3 sequence is CASSFRTGYDGQYF. In DNA form, the CDR3 reads TGTGCCAGCAGCTTCAGGACAGGGTACGACGGGCAGTACTTC. The chain is built from TRBV7-2 and TRBJ2-7, with 8 bases matching TRBD1. The CDR3 loop spans 14 amino acids. The junction had 10 bases not matched to a gene; V was cut back by 3 bases and J by 9 bases. Germline assignment: CDR1 SGHTA and CDR2 FQGNSA.

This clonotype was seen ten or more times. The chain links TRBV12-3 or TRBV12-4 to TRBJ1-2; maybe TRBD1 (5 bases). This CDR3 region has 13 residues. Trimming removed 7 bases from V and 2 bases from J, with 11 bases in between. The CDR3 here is CASTWQGNYGYTF. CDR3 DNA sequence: TGTGCCAGCACATGGCAGGGAAACTATGGCTACACCTTC.

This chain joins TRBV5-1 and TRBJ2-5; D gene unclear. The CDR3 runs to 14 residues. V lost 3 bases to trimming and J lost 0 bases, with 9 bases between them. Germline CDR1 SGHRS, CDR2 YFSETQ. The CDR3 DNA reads TGCGCCAGCAGCTACCTTTTGTACCAAGAGACCCAGTACTTC. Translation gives CASSYLLYQETQYF.

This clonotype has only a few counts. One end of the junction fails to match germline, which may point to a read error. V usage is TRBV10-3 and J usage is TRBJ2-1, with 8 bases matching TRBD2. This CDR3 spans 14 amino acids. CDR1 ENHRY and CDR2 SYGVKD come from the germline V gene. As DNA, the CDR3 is TGTGCCATCAGTGAACGGGGGGGCCCTAATGGGCAGTTCTTC. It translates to CAISERGGPNGQFF.

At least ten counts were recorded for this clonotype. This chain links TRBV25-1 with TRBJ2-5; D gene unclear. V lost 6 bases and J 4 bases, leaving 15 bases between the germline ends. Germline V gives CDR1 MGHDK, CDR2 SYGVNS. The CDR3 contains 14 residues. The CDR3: CASRGIRVSETQYF. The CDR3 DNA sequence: TGTGCCAGCAGGGGGATTCGGGTGTCAGAGACCCAGTACTTC.

CDR3 sequence reads: CASSLATSGASETQYF. The CDR3 DNA follows: TGCGCCAGCAGCCTTGCCACTAGCGGAGCCTCGGAGACCCAGTACTTC. This rearrangement joins TRBV5-1 to TRBJ2-5, with 8 bases lining up with TRBD2. The germline CDR1 and CDR2 sequences are SGHRS and YFSETQ. V lost 4 bases, J lost 5 bases, and 13 bases stayed unmatched. The CDR3 length is 16 residues.

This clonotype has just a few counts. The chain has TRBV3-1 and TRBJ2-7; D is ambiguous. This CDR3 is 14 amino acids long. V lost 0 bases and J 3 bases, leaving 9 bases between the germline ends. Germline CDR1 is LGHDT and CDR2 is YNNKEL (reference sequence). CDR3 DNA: TGTGCCAGCAGCCAAGATAGGGTTATCTACGAGCAGTACTTC. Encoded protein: CASSQDRVIYEQYF.

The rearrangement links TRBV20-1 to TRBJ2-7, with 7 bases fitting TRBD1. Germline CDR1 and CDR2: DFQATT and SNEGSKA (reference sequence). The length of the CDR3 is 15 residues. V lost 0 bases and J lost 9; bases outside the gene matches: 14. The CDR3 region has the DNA TGCAGTGCTAGAGATGGGACAGTACTCTACGAGGGGCAGTACTTC. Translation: CSARDGTVLYEGQYF.